This TCR beta chain is drawn from a study of high-grade serous ovarian cancer treatment subgroups. Findings and caveats of the study: Only CDR3 was analyzed; CDR1 and CDR2 were not.

Details on this clone: Its target is not known.

The tumor samples were collected prior to definitive surgery or chemotherapy. Method: immunoSEQ multiplex PCR; TCRdb's copy keeps in-frame clones and lacks some. The sample holds about 3,900 clones, around three quarters seen once. The sequenced sample consisted of tumor tissue. The TCR sequence derives from a human donor with high-grade serous ovarian cancer.

CDR3 DNA sequence: TGTGCCAGCAGCTTAGACAGATATGGCTACACCTTC. This encodes CASSLDRYGYTF. V gene TRBV11-3 combines with J gene TRBJ1-2; D unresolved. V lost 0 bases and J lost 5, with 4 bases in between. Germline CDR1 reads SGHNT; CDR2 reads YENEEA. The CDR3 sequence is 12 residues long.